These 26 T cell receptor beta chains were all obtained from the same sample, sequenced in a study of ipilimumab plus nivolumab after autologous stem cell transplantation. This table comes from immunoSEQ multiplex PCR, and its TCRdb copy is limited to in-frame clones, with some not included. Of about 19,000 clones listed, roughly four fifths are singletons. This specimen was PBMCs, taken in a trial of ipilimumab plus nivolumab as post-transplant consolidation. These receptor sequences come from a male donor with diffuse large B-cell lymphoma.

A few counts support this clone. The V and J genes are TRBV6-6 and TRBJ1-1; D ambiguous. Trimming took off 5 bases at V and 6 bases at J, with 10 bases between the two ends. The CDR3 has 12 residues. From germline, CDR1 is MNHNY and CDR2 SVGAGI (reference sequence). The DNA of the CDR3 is TGTGCCAGCAGTCCGACGGAGGCTGAAGCTTTCTTT. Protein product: CASSPTEAEAFF.

The CDR3 here is CASSEWGGGNQPQHF. CDR3 in DNA: TGTGCCAGCAGTGAATGGGGTGGGGGGAATCAGCCCCAGCATTTT. The V call is TRBV2, the J call TRBJ1-5, with D perhaps TRBD1 (5 bases). The CDR3 has 15 residues. Trimming removed 2 bases at V and 4 bases at J, with 12 bases between. The germline CDR1 and CDR2 sequences are SNHLY and FYNNEI.

DNA for the CDR3: TGTGCCAGCAGCCAAAACGTAGGGACTAATGAAAAACTGTTTTTT. It encodes CASSQNVGTNEKLFF. The V gene is TRBV14, the J gene TRBJ1-4, with D uncertain. The CDR3 loop spans 15 amino acids. V lost 2 bases and J 2 bases, leaving 9 bases between the germline ends. The germline V gene encodes CDR1 SGHDN and CDR2 FVKESK.

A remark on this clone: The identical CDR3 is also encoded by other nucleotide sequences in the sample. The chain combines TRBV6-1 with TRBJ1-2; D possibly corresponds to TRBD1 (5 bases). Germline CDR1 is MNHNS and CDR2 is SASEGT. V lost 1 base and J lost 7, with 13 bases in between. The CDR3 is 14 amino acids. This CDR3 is CASSEGGGAGGYTF. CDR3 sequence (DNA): TGTGCCAGCAGTGAAGGGGGCGGGGCGGGTGGCTACACCTTC.

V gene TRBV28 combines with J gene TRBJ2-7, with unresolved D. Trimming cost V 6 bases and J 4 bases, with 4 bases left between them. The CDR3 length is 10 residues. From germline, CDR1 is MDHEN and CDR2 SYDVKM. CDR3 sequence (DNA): TGTGCCAGCAGCCTATACGAGCAGTACTTC. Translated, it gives CASSLYEQYF. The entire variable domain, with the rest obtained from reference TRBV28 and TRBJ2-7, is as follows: DVKVTQSSRYLVKRTGEKVFLECVQDMDHENMFWYRQDPGLGLRLIYFSYDVKMKEKGDIPEGYSVSREKKERFSLILESASTNQTSMYLCASSLYEQYFGPGTRLTVT.

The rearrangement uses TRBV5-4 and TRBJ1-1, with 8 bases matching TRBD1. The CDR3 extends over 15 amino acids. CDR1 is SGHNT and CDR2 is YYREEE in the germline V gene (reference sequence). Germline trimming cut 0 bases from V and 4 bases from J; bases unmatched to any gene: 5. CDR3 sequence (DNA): TGTGCCAGCAGCTTGGCCGGGACAGGCGCCACTGAAGCTTTCTTT. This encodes CASSLAGTGATEAFF.

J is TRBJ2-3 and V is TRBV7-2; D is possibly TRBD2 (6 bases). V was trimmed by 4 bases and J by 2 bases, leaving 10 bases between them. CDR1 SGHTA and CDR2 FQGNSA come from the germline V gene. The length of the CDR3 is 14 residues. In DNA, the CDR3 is TGTGCCAGCAGCTCCTTAGCGGACACAGATACGCAGTATTTT. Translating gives CASSSLADTDTQYF.

Here the CDR3 DNA reads TGTGCCAGTAGTACTCAGGGTGAGGTAGCAGAAGCTTTCTTT. It encodes CASSTQGEVAEAFF. This chain uses TRBV19 with TRBJ1-1; the D gene is possibly TRBD1 (5 bases). V lost 4 bases to trimming and J lost 8 bases, with 17 bases between them. The CDR3 is 14 residues long. Germline CDR1 LNHDA, CDR2 SQIVND (reference sequence).

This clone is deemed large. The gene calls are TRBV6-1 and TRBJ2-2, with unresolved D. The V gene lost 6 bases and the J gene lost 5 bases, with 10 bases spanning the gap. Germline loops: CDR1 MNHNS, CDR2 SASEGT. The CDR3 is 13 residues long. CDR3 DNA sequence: TGTGCCAGCAGCCCATTCAGGACCGGGGAGCTGTTTTTT. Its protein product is CASSPFRTGELFF.

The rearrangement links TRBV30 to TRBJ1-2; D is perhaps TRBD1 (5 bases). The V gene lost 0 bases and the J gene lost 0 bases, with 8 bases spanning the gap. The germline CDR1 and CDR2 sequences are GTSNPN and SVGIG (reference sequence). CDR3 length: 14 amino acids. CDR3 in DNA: TGTGCCTGGAGTGTCGACAGCTCTAACTATGGCTACACCTTC. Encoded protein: CAWSVDSSNYGYTF.

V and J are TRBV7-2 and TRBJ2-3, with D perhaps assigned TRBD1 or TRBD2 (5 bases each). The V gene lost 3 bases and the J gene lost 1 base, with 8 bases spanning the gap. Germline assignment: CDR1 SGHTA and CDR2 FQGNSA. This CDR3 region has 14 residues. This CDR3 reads CASSFGGGTDTQYF. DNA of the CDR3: TGTGCCAGCAGCTTTGGGGGAGGCACAGATACGCAGTATTTT.

CDR3 region: CASSRGGQANSPLHF. The CDR3 DNA sequence: TGTGCCAGCAGCCGAGGGGGCCAGGCGAATTCACCCCTCCACTTT. The J gene is TRBJ1-6, the V gene TRBV11-2; 7 bases line up with TRBD1. The CDR3 totals 15 residues. V was pared by 5 bases and J by 7 bases, with 8 bases of the junction left unmatched. From germline, CDR1 is SGHAT and CDR2 FQNNGV.

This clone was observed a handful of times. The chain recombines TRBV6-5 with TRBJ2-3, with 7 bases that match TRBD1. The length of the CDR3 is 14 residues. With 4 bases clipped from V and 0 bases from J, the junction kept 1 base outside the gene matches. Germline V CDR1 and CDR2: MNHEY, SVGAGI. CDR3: CASSSGGSTDTQYF. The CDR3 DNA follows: TGTGCCAGCAGTTCAGGGGGAAGCACAGATACGCAGTATTTT.

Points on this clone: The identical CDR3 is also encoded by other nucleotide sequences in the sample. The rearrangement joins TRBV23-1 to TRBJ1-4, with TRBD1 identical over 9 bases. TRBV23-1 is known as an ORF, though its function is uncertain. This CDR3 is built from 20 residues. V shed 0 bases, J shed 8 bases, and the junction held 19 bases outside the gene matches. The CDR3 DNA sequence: TGCGCCAGCAGTCAATCGGTTTCGAGGACAGGGGCGCCATTGAGGGAAAAACTGTTTTTT. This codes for CASSQSVSRTGAPLREKLFF.

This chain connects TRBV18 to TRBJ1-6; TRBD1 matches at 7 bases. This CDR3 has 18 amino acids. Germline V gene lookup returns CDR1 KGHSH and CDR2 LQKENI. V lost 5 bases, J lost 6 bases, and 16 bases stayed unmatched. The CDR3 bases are TGTGCCAGCTCAACTATCTCGGTGGCAGGGGGGGGTAATTCACCCCTCCACTTT. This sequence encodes CASSTISVAGGGNSPLHF.

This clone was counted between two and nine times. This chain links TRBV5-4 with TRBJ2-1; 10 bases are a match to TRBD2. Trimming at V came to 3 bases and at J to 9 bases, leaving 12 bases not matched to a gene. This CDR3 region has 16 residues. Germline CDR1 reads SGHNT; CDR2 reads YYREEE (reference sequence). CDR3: CASSSTQSGGGREQFF. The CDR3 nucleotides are TGTGCCAGCAGCTCGACTCAAAGCGGGGGGGGCCGTGAGCAGTTCTTC.

The CDR3 loop reads CASSKRTSGTLGAYEQYF. CDR3 nucleotide sequence: TGTGCCAGCAGTAAAAGAACCTCCGGGACCTTGGGGGCCTACGAGCAGTACTTC. The rearrangement joins TRBV27 to TRBJ2-7; D may correspond to TRBD1 or TRBD2 (5 bases each). Trimming stripped 5 bases from V and 2 bases from J, with 25 bases between. The CDR3 is made up of 18 amino acids. Germline values: CDR1 MNHEY, CDR2 SMNVEV (reference sequence).

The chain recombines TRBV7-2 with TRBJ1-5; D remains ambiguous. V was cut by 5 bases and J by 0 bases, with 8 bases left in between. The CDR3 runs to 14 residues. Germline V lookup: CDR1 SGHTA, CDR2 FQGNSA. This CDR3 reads CASSITYSNQPQHF. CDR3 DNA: TGTGCCAGCAGCATAACATATAGCAATCAGCCCCAGCATTTT.

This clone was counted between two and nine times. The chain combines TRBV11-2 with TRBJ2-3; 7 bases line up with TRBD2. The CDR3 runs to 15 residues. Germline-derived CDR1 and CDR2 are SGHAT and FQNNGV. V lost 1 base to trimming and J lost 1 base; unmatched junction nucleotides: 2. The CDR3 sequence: CASSLGAGGTDTQYF. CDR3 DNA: TGTGCCAGCAGCTTAGGGGCGGGGGGCACAGATACGCAGTATTTT.

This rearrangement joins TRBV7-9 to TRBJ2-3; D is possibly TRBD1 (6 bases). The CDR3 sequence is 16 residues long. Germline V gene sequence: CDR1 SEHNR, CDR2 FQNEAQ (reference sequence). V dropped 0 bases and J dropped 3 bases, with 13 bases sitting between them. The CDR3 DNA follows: TGTGCCAGCAGCTTAGCTATGACCAGGGGAACAGATACGCAGTATTTT. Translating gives CASSLAMTRGTDTQYF.

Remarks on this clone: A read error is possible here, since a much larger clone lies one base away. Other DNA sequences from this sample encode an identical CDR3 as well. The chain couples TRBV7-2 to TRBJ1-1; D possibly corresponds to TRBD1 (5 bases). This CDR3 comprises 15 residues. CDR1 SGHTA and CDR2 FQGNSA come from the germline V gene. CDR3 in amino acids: CASSFQGGSNTEAFF. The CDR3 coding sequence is TGTGCCAGCAGCTTCCAGGGTGGTTCGAACACTGAAGCTTTCTTC.

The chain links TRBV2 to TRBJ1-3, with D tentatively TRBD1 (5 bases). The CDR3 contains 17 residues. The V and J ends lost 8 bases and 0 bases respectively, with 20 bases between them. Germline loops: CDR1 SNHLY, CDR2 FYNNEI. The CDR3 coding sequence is TGTGCCAGCCGGGTGGGGCCCTCACAGTCCTCTGGAAACACCATATATTTT. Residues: CASRVGPSQSSGNTIYF.

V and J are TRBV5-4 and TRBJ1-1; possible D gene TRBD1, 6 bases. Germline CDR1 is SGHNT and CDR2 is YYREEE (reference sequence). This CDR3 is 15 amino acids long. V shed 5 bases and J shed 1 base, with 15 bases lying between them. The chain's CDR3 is CASRSPGHWNTEAFF. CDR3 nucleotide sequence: TGTGCCAGCAGATCTCCGGGACATTGGAACACTGAAGCTTTCTTT.

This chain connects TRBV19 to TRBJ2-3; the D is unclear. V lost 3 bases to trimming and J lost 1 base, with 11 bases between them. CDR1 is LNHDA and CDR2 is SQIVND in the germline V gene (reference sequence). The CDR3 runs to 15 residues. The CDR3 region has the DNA TGTGCCAGTAGTATTGGCTTTTCGGGCACAGATACGCAGTATTTT. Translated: CASSIGFSGTDTQYF.

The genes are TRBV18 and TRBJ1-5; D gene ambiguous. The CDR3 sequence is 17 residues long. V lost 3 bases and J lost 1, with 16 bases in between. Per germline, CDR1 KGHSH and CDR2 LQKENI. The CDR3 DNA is TGTGCCAGCTCACCGAGGGAGGAGGTCCGGAGCAATCAGCCCCAGCATTTT. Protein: CASSPREEVRSNQPQHF.

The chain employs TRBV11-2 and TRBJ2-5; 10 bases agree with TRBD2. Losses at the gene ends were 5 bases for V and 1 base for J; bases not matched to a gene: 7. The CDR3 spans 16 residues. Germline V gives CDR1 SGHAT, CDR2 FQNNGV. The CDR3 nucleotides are TGTGCCAGCAGCCCCGGACTAGCGGCATCCCAAGAGACCCAGTACTTC. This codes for CASSPGLAASQETQYF.